This TCR beta chain was obtained from a study of PD-1 blockade in classical Hodgkin lymphoma. Brentuximab vedotin exposure varied, and every patient relapsed after autologous stem cell transplantation. The CDR3 contains 13 residues. Trimming took 6 bases from V and 3 from J, leaving 10 bases between them. Germline-derived CDR1 and CDR2 are MNHEY and SMNVEV (reference sequence). Measured with immunoSEQ multiplex PCR; TCRdb has only the in-frame clones, and not every one. The sample has approximately 150,000 clones, about four fifths seen once; the top ten hold 9.2%. The receptor's source is a human donor with classical Hodgkin lymphoma. The gene calls are TRBV27 and TRBJ2-3, with D tentatively TRBD2 (5 bases). This specimen consisted of peripheral blood mononuclear cells (PBMCs), obtained before the second cycle of nivolumab. The CDR3 here is CASRGAATDTQYF. The CDR3 DNA is TGTGCCAGCAGGGGAGCGGCGACAGATACGCAGTATTTT.